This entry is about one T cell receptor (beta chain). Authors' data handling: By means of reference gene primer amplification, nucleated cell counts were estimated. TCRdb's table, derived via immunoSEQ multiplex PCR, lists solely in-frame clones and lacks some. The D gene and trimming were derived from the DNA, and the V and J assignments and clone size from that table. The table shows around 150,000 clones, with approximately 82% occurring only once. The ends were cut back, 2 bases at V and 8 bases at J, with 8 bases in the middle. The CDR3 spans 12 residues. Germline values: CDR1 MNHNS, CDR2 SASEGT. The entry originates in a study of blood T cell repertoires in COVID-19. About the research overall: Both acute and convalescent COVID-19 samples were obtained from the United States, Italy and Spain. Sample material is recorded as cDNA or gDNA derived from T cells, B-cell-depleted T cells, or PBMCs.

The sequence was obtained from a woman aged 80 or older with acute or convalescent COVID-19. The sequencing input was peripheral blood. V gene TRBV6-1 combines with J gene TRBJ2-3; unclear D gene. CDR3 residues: CASSESATTQYF. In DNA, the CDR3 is TGTGCCAGCAGTGAAAGCGCGACTACGCAGTATTTT.